The 25 T cell receptor beta chains below were found in one sample sequenced in a study of blood T cell repertoires in COVID-19. Libraries were prepared by immunoSEQ multiplex PCR; TCRdb keeps only in-frame clonotypes and omits some of them. The sample carries 80,000 to 100,000 clones, around 90% recorded once. The material sequenced was peripheral blood. The receptors shown here come from a human donor with active COVID-19. The donor label of this sample is uncertain.

V usage is TRBV5-4 and J usage is TRBJ2-5; D may be TRBD1 (6 bases). Germline loops: CDR1 SGHNT, CDR2 YYREEE (reference sequence). Trimming took off 0 bases at V and 4 bases at J, with 7 bases between the two ends. This CDR3 is built from 13 residues. For the CDR3, the DNA is TGTGCCAGCAGCTTGGTAGGGGGAGAGACCCAGTACTTC. Protein sequence: CASSLVGGETQYF.

The CDR3 sequence is CASSLVGTDTQYF. Written as DNA, the CDR3 is TGTGCCAGCAGCTTAGTCGGCACAGATACGCAGTATTTT. The V gene is TRBV7-2, the J gene TRBJ2-3; D gene ambiguous. Per the germline V gene, CDR1 is SGHTA and CDR2 is FQGNSA. V was shortened by 1 base and J by 1 base, with 3 bases between the two germline ends. This CDR3 spans 13 amino acids.

The chain couples TRBV7-2 to TRBJ2-2, with TRBD2 as a possible D gene (5 bases). The V gene lost 1 base and the J gene lost 6 bases, with 12 bases spanning the gap. Germline values: CDR1 SGHTA, CDR2 FQGNSA. The CDR3 consists of 15 residues. The CDR3 region is CASSLGGAGSGELFF. In DNA form, the CDR3 reads TGTGCCAGCAGCTTAGGGGGAGCCGGTTCCGGGGAGCTGTTTTTT.

This clone was observed a single time. As DNA, the CDR3 is TGCGCCAGCACCCCCCTGGAGGGCTATAGCACTGAAGCTTTCTTT. This encodes CASTPLEGYSTEAFF. V gene TRBV5-1 combines with J gene TRBJ1-1; D is ambiguous. Trimming removed 6 bases at V and 4 bases at J, with 19 bases between. Looked up from germline, CDR1 is SGHRS and CDR2 is YFSETQ. The CDR3 consists of 15 residues.

The rearrangement links TRBV27 to TRBJ1-2; D is undetermined. The ends were cut back, 0 bases at V and 4 bases at J, with 12 bases in the middle. The CDR3 runs 15 residues. The germline gives CDR1 MNHEY, CDR2 SMNVEV (reference sequence). CDR3 in amino acids: CASSLSARAGYGYTF. The DNA of the CDR3 is TGTGCCAGCAGTTTATCTGCTAGGGCGGGCTATGGCTACACCTTC.

This chain joins TRBV28 and TRBJ2-5; 7 bases map to TRBD1. CDR1 is MDHEN and CDR2 is SYDVKM in the germline V gene. Trimming cost V 8 bases and J 4 bases; bases outside gene matches: 13. The CDR3 is 15 amino acids. The CDR3 reads CASLPVGDSGETQYF. CDR3 nucleotide sequence: TGTGCCAGCCTCCCAGTGGGGGACAGCGGAGAGACCCAGTACTTC.

The chain has TRBV7-8 and TRBJ2-7, with D perhaps matching TRBD2 (5 bases). The CDR3 covers 14 residues. The germline gives CDR1 SGHVS, CDR2 FQNEAQ. V was clipped by 9 bases and J by 0 bases, with 15 bases between them. CDR3 DNA: TGTGCCAGTACACTAGAGACCCGCTCCTACGAGCAGTACTTC. It codes for CASTLETRSYEQYF.

Here the CDR3 DNA reads TGTGCCAGCAGCCCGGCTAGCGGGGGAGGAGATACGCAGTATTTT. Its protein is CASSPASGGGDTQYF. The rearrangement joins TRBV7-2 to TRBJ2-3; 10 nucleotides align to TRBD2. Germline lookup yields CDR1 SGHTA and CDR2 FQGNSA. Germline trimming cut 5 bases from V and 5 bases from J; bases unmatched to any gene: 7. This CDR3 spans 15 amino acids.

The J gene is TRBJ2-7, the V gene TRBV10-3, with a possible D match to TRBD1 (6 bases). Germline CDR1 is ENHRY and CDR2 is SYGVKD. V shed 5 bases and J shed 2 bases, with 13 bases lying between them. This CDR3 spans 14 amino acids. The CDR3 DNA follows: TGTGCCATCAGTCTAGTTGGGGGCCCCTACGAGCAGTACTTC. This sequence encodes CAISLVGGPYEQYF.

J is TRBJ2-3 and V is TRBV4-2; TRBD2 might be the D (7 bases). The CDR3 runs to 16 residues. Germline values: CDR1 LGHNA, CDR2 YNFKEQ. V gave up 0 bases and J gave up 2 bases, with 12 bases separating them. In nucleotides, the CDR3 is TGTGCCAGCAGCCAAGAAGGCGGGGGCCCCACAGATACGCAGTATTTT. Translation: CASSQEGGGPTDTQYF.

The rearrangement links TRBV19 to TRBJ1-5; TRBD1 aligns across 8 bases. Germline CDR1 and CDR2: LNHDA and SQIVND (reference sequence). The CDR3 has 18 amino acids. V was pared by 6 bases and J by 0 bases, with 13 bases of the junction left unmatched. The CDR3 DNA reads TGTGCCAGTAGGATCTCGACAGGGGCGAGCTATAGCAATCAGCCCCAGCATTTT. This encodes CASRISTGASYSNQPQHF.

The chain combines TRBV6-4 with TRBJ1-3; weak D call: TRBD1 (6 bases). The CDR3 contains 12 residues. Germline loops: CDR1 MRHNA, CDR2 SNTAGT. Deletions cut 5 bases from V and 7 bases from J, with 9 bases between. The CDR3 is CASSRQGNTIYF. In DNA form, the CDR3 reads TGTGCCAGCAGTCGGCAGGGGAACACCATATATTTT.

The chain combines TRBV9 with TRBJ2-1; 10 bases align to TRBD2. The germline CDR1 and CDR2 sequences are SGDLS and YYNGEE. The CDR3 runs 15 residues. J was trimmed by 6 bases and V by 4 bases; bases with no gene match: 7. As DNA, the CDR3 is TGTGCCAGCAGCACCGGGACTAGCGACACCAATGAGCAGTTCTTC. Translation: CASSTGTSDTNEQFF.

The gene calls are TRBV9 and TRBJ2-3; D unresolved. Looked up from germline, CDR1 is SGDLS and CDR2 is YYNGEE. The CDR3 consists of 13 residues. Trimming took off 1 base at V and 2 bases at J, with 5 bases between the two ends. CDR3 coding DNA: TGTGCCAGCAGCGTAACTAACACAGATACGCAGTATTTT. It yields the protein CASSVTNTDTQYF. The whole variable domain, filled in from reference TRBV9 and TRBJ2-3, reads DSGVTQTPKHLITATGQRVTLRCSPRSGDLSVYWYQQSLDQGLQFLIQYYNGEERAKGNILERFSAQQFPDLHSELNLSSLELGDSALYFCASSVTNTDTQYFGPGTRLTVL.

This chain uses TRBV2 with TRBJ2-5; D remains ambiguous. This CDR3 has 14 residues. Germline V CDR1 and CDR2: SNHLY, FYNNEI. V was cut by 1 base and J by 5 bases, with 11 bases left in between. In DNA form, the CDR3 reads TGTGCCAGCAGTGAAGGTAGAGGCCGGGAGACCCAGTACTTC. Translating gives CASSEGRGRETQYF.

CDR3 sequence reads: CSADGLEGGYTF. CDR3 DNA sequence: TGCAGCGCCGACGGACTGGAGGGTGGCTACACCTTC. This chain uses TRBV29-1 with TRBJ1-2; no clear D gene. The CDR3 is 12 amino acids. The V and J ends lost 7 bases and 7 bases respectively, with 16 bases between them. Germline CDR1 is SQVTM and CDR2 is ANQGSEA.

The CDR3, as DNA: TGTGCCAGTAGTTCCCGGACAGGGGCGGGCACAGATACGCAGTATTTT. It specifies CASSSRTGAGTDTQYF. The chain uses TRBV19 and TRBJ2-3; 9 nucleotides line up with TRBD1. Germline CDR1 and CDR2: LNHDA and SQIVND (reference sequence). J gave up 1 base and V 5 bases, and 7 bases lay outside the gene matches. The CDR3 contains 16 residues.

The CDR3 coding sequence is TGTGCCAGCAGCGTACCCGGGACAGGGAACACCGGGGAGCTGTTTTTT. Its protein product is CASSVPGTGNTGELFF. This sequence joins TRBV5-4 and TRBJ2-2; 8 nucleotides agree with TRBD1. V lost 4 bases to trimming and J lost 1 base; unmatched junction nucleotides: 6. The CDR3 covers 16 residues. Germline-derived CDR1 and CDR2 are SGHNT and YYREEE (reference sequence).

This chain links TRBV19 with TRBJ1-2, with 8 bases that match TRBD1. The ends lost 6 bases at V and 7 bases at J; junction bases unmatched: 7. Germline CDR1 reads LNHDA; CDR2 reads SQIVND (reference sequence). This CDR3 is built from 13 residues. The CDR3 region has the DNA TGTGCCAGTAGCTCGACAGGGGATGGTGGCTACACCTTC. Its translation: CASSSTGDGGYTF.

Comment on this clone: An end of the junction does not agree with germline; a read error may underlie this. The V and J genes are TRBV7-7 and TRBJ2-5; tentative D call: TRBD1 (6 bases). The CDR3 loop spans 15 amino acids. Germline V lookup: CDR1 SSHAT, CDR2 FNYEAQ (reference sequence). DNA of the CDR3: TGTGCTAGCAGCCCCAATCGGGACATTCAAGAGACCCAGTACTTC. Translation gives CASSPNRDIQETQYF.

This clone was counted a few times. V usage is TRBV4-1 and J usage is TRBJ1-5; 10 bases are shared with TRBD1. The trim removed 4 bases at V and 6 bases at J, leaving 6 bases unmatched. The CDR3 runs to 15 residues. The germline V gene encodes CDR1 MGHRA and CDR2 YSYEKL. CDR3 loop: CASSPPGQGFQPQHF. CDR3 DNA sequence: TGCGCCAGCAGCCCACCGGGACAGGGGTTTCAGCCCCAGCATTTT.

CDR3 loop: CASQGGQTGYDTEAFF. The CDR3 region has the DNA TGTGCCAGCCAGGGCGGACAGACAGGCTATGACACTGAAGCTTTCTTT. The chain recombines TRBV7-9 with TRBJ1-1; D might be TRBD1 (6 bases). Deletions cut 8 bases from V and 3 bases from J, with 22 bases between. This CDR3 is 16 amino acids long. The V gene's germline CDR1 is SEHNR and CDR2 FQNEAQ (reference sequence).

The rearrangement uses TRBV20-1 and TRBJ2-2; no reliable D call. Germline V gene data show CDR1 as DFQATT and CDR2 as SNEGSKA (reference sequence). This CDR3 is built from 14 residues. Trimming removed 3 bases from V and 5 bases from J, with 13 bases in between. CDR3 sequence (DNA): TGCAGTGCTAGTTCAGGCTTATCTACCGGGGAGCTGTTTTTT. Amino acids: CSASSGLSTGELFF.

This chain uses TRBV5-1 with TRBJ1-1, with D hard to call. The CDR3 is made up of 14 amino acids. Germline assignment: CDR1 SGHRS and CDR2 YFSETQ. Deletions cut 2 bases from V and 1 base from J, with 9 bases between. The CDR3: CASSLDGRNTEAFF. The CDR3 coding sequence is TGCGCCAGCAGCTTAGACGGGAGGAACACTGAAGCTTTCTTT.

This clone was recorded only once. Other nucleotide sequences from this sample produce the same CDR3. The gene calls are TRBV5-1 and TRBJ1-4, with D perhaps TRBD1 (6 bases). The V end was cut by 0 bases, the J end by 2 bases, with 8 bases between. CDR1 and CDR2 from the germline V gene are SGHRS and YFSETQ. This CDR3 is built from 15 residues. CDR3 bases: TGCGCCAGCAGCTTGGGGGGGCTTACTAATGAAAAACTGTTTTTT. Amino acids: CASSLGGLTNEKLFF.